Listed here are 27 T cell receptor beta chains from one sample, sequenced in a study of cytomegalovirus exposure and HLA in healthy donors. PCR amplification relied on 60 Vbeta primers (plus 13 Jbeta primers). This table comes from immunoSEQ multiplex PCR, and its TCRdb copy is limited to in-frame clones, with some not included. The table lists tens of thousands of clones. The sample taken for sequencing was PBMCs. These receptors came from a boy between 10 and 17 years old in good health and CMV-seronegative.

The chain employs TRBV7-2 and TRBJ1-2; 9 bases are a match to TRBD1. The CDR3 covers 15 residues. Germline V gene sequence: CDR1 SGHTA, CDR2 FQGNSA. V gave up 5 bases and J gave up 4 bases; unmatched junction bases: 8. The CDR3 nucleotides read TGTGCCAGCAGCACCCGGACAGGGGATCCCTATGGCTACACCTTC. The encoded protein is CASSTRTGDPYGYTF.

The chain joins TRBV5-1 to TRBJ2-5; 9 nucleotides line up with TRBD1. The length of the CDR3 is 17 residues. Trimming at V came to 3 bases and at J to 5 bases, leaving 14 bases not matched to a gene. Germline V CDR1 and CDR2: SGHRS, YFSETQ. The CDR3 loop reads CASSSSGTGSSGETQYF. CDR3 bases: TGCGCCAGCAGCTCCTCCGGGACAGGGTCGTCGGGGGAGACCCAGTACTTC.

The V and J genes are TRBV7-2 and TRBJ2-1, with D possibly being TRBD1 (6 bases). CDR3 size: 18 residues. V lost 5 bases and J lost 3, with 23 bases in between. In germline, CDR1 is SGHTA, CDR2 FQGNSA. CDR3 nucleotides: TGTGCCAGCAGCGCCACCGAGCCAGGGGCAGGGATCTACAATGAGCAGTTCTTC. Translating gives CASSATEPGAGIYNEQFF.

The CDR3 here is CASSGEWANTEAFF. CDR3 bases: TGTGCCAGCAGTGGGGAGTGGGCGAACACTGAAGCTTTCTTT. The chain combines TRBV6-1 with TRBJ1-1; D remains unclear. Trimming pared 4 bases from V and 1 base from J, leaving 10 bases between. From germline, CDR1 is MNHNS and CDR2 SASEGT. This CDR3 region has 14 residues.

The rearrangement links TRBV18 to TRBJ1-1; TRBD1 matches at 9 bases. The CDR3 contains 16 residues. The trim removed 6 bases at V and 6 bases at J, leaving 14 bases unmatched. Germline-derived CDR1 and CDR2 are KGHSH and LQKENI. The DNA for the CDR3 is TGTGCCAGCTCGCCTCAAACAGGGGGCATGGTCGCTGAAGCTTTCTTT. Translation gives CASSPQTGGMVAEAFF.

The chain joins TRBV2 to TRBJ1-1, with D uncertain. The germline V gene has CDR1 SNHLY and CDR2 FYNNEI. The CDR3 runs to 11 residues. V shed 6 bases and J shed 3 bases, with 5 bases lying between them. The CDR3, as DNA: TGTGCCAGCAGAACAGACACTGAAGCTTTCTTT. As protein: CASRTDTEAFF.

The chain recombines TRBV6-1 with TRBJ1-1; the match to TRBD1 covers 8 bases. This CDR3 is built from 13 residues. Germline lookup yields CDR1 MNHNS and CDR2 SASEGT. With 5 bases clipped from V and 10 bases from J, the junction kept 9 bases outside the gene matches. In nucleotides, the CDR3 is TGTGCCAGCAGTCTTACAGGGGGGGTAGGAGCTTTCTTT. Protein: CASSLTGGVGAFF.

The rearrangement joins TRBV7-3 to TRBJ2-1, with a tentative D call TRBD2 (5 bases). V dropped 5 bases and J dropped 4 bases, with 12 bases sitting between them. CDR3 size: 14 residues. Germline-derived CDR1 and CDR2 are SGHTA and FQGTGA. The CDR3 DNA is TGTGCCAGCAGCCCTAGCCCTACTTACAATGAGCAGTTCTTC. It is translated as CASSPSPTYNEQFF.

This chain uses TRBV7-3 with TRBJ2-7, with 7 bases that match TRBD2. Trimming at V came to 2 bases and at J to 1 base, leaving 5 bases not matched to a gene. Germline CDR1 and CDR2: SGHTA and FQGTGA. The CDR3 has 15 amino acids. CDR3 in amino acids: CASSLGGGSSYEQYF. DNA for the CDR3: TGTGCCAGCAGCTTAGGTGGCGGGAGTTCCTACGAGCAGTACTTC. The complete variable domain, with remaining parts taken from reference TRBV7-3 and TRBJ2-7, reads GAGVSQTPSNKVTEKGKYVELRCDPISGHTALYWYRQSLGQGPEFLIYFQGTGAADDSGLPNDRFFAVRPEGSVSTLKIQRTERGDSAVYLCASSLGGGSSYEQYFGPGTRLTVT.

J is TRBJ1-2 and V is TRBV30; 7 nucleotides match TRBD1. Germline V lookup: CDR1 GTSNPN, CDR2 SVGIG (reference sequence). There are 13 residues in the CDR3. Germline trimming cut 2 bases from V and 4 bases from J; bases unmatched to any gene: 4. CDR3 amino acids: CAWSLQGSYGYTF. The CDR3 DNA sequence: TGTGCCTGGAGTTTACAGGGGAGCTATGGCTACACCTTC.

V and J are TRBV4-1 and TRBJ2-1; 14 positions match TRBD2. Germline V gene sequence: CDR1 MGHRA, CDR2 YSYEKL. The CDR3 length is 18 residues. Trimming cost V 3 bases and J 6 bases; bases outside gene matches: 10. CDR3 sequence: CASSQMTSGRVLTNEQFF. CDR3 DNA sequence: TGCGCCAGCAGCCAGATGACTAGCGGGAGGGTCCTCACCAATGAGCAGTTCTTC.

The chain carries TRBV7-6 and TRBJ1-4, with unresolved D. V was trimmed by 3 bases and J by 3 bases, leaving 11 bases between them. The CDR3 runs to 15 residues. Germline values: CDR1 SGHVS, CDR2 FNYEAQ. The CDR3 spells CASSLRGSANEKLFF. The CDR3 DNA sequence: TGTGCCAGCAGCTTGAGAGGCTCAGCTAATGAAAAACTGTTTTTT. Based on the CDR3 plus reference TRBV7-6 and TRBJ1-4, the full variable domain is GAGVSQSPRYKVTKRGQDVALRCDPISGHVSLYWYRQALGQGPEFLTYFNYEAQQDKSGLPNDRFSAERPEGSISTLTIQRTEQRDSAMYRCASSLRGSANEKLFFGSGTQLSVL.

The V and J genes are TRBV5-5 and TRBJ1-5; 7 nucleotides match TRBD1. The CDR3 runs to 16 residues. CDR1 and CDR2 (germline): SGHKS, YYEKEE (reference sequence). The J segment lost 5 bases and the V segment lost 4 bases, leaving 12 bases of the junction unmatched. Here the CDR3 reads CASSTQGQNMDQPQHF. CDR3 DNA sequence: TGTGCCAGCAGCACACAGGGACAGAATATGGATCAGCCCCAGCATTTT. Using reference TRBV5-5 and TRBJ1-5 for the parts outside the CDR3, the full variable domain is DAGVTQSPTHLIKTRGQQVTLRCSPISGHKSVSWYQQVLGQGPQFIFQYYEKEERGRGNFPDRFSARQFPNYSSELNVNALLLGDSALYLCASSTQGQNMDQPQHFGDGTRLSIL.

J is TRBJ2-1 and V is TRBV9, with 10 bases lining up with TRBD2. V lost 3 bases to trimming and J lost 3 bases; unmatched junction nucleotides: 3. This CDR3 comprises 15 residues. Germline V lookup: CDR1 SGDLS, CDR2 YYNGEE. The CDR3, as DNA: TGTGCCAGCAGCGAGACTAGCGGGTACTACAATGAGCAGTTCTTC. The encoded protein is CASSETSGYYNEQFF. Full variable domain (rest looked up from reference TRBV9 and TRBJ2-1): DSGVTQTPKHLITATGQRVTLRCSPRSGDLSVYWYQQSLDQGLQFLIQYYNGEERAKGNILERFSAQQFPDLHSELNLSSLELGDSALYFCASSETSGYYNEQFFGPGTRLTVL.

This chain connects TRBV6-5 to TRBJ1-3; D remains ambiguous. The germline V gene encodes CDR1 MNHEY and CDR2 SVGAGI. The V end was cut by 7 bases, the J end by 3 bases, with 16 bases between. The CDR3 covers 15 residues. The CDR3 DNA follows: TGTGCCAGCATAGGAGAATTGTCGTTTGGAAACACCATATATTTT. The encoded protein is CASIGELSFGNTIYF.

CDR3 sequence: CASRVQGLSTEAFF. The CDR3 region has the DNA TGTGCCAGCAGGGTCCAGGGGCTGAGCACTGAAGCTTTCTTT. The V and J genes are TRBV7-2 and TRBJ1-1, with D maybe TRBD1 (6 bases). Deletions cut 6 bases from V and 4 bases from J, with 15 bases between. CDR1 is SGHTA and CDR2 is FQGNSA in the germline V gene. The CDR3 consists of 14 residues.

This rearrangement joins TRBV4-3 to TRBJ2-1, with 10 positions matching TRBD2. The germline V gene has CDR1 LGHNA and CDR2 YSLEER. This CDR3 comprises 18 residues. Trimming took 5 bases from V and 5 from J; bases not matched to a gene: 15. In DNA form, the CDR3 reads TGCGCCAGCAGCTTTAGGCCCCCGACTAGCGGGTATAACAATGAGCAGTTCTTC. It is translated as CASSFRPPTSGYNNEQFF.

V usage is TRBV5-1 and J usage is TRBJ2-3, with TRBD1 identical over 9 bases. The length of the CDR3 is 15 residues. V lost 4 bases to trimming and J lost 2 bases; unmatched junction nucleotides: 5. Germline V gene data show CDR1 as SGHRS and CDR2 as YFSETQ. The CDR3 loop is CASSRGTGYTDTQYF. The CDR3 DNA follows: TGCGCCAGCAGCCGTGGGACAGGGTACACAGATACGCAGTATTTT.

This sequence joins TRBV20-1 and TRBJ1-1; 7 bases are a match to TRBD1. The CDR3 totals 11 residues. Germline V gives CDR1 DFQATT, CDR2 SNEGSKA (reference sequence). V lost 8 bases and J lost 7; bases outside the gene matches: 7. The CDR3 DNA reads TGCAGTCCCCAGGGGGAGGTTGAAGCTTTCTTT. Its protein is CSPQGEVEAFF.

The chain carries TRBV7-9 and TRBJ2-7; 8 nucleotides line up with TRBD1. The ends lost 5 bases at V and 4 bases at J; junction bases unmatched: 13. This CDR3 region has 16 residues. From germline, CDR1 is SEHNR and CDR2 FQNEAQ (reference sequence). CDR3 DNA sequence: TGTGCCAGCAGCCCAACCCGGACAGGGCTTACATACGAGCAGTACTTC. Amino acid sequence: CASSPTRTGLTYEQYF.

The CDR3 sequence: CASSSGMEQYF. In DNA form, the CDR3 reads TGTGCCAGCAGCAGCGGGATGGAGCAGTACTTC. This rearrangement joins TRBV14 to TRBJ2-7, with 7 bases matching TRBD2. CDR1 and CDR2 (germline): SGHDN, FVKESK. V lost 5 bases and J lost 7; bases outside the gene matches: 2. This CDR3 region has 11 residues.

V is TRBV10-3 and J is TRBJ2-5; D possibly corresponds to TRBD1 (5 bases). Germline V gene sequence: CDR1 ENHRY, CDR2 SYGVKD. Trimming pared 10 bases from V and 1 base from J, leaving 13 bases between. This CDR3 is 13 amino acids long. This chain's CDR3 is CATQGAGQETQYF. The CDR3 bases are TGTGCCACCCAAGGGGCAGGCCAAGAGACCCAGTACTTC.

The rearrangement uses TRBV11-2 and TRBJ2-3; D is perhaps TRBD2 (5 bases). In germline, CDR1 is SGHAT, CDR2 FQNNGV. The CDR3 runs 15 residues. The V and J ends lost 0 bases and 1 base respectively, with 8 bases between them. Here the CDR3 DNA reads TGTGCCAGCAGCTTAGAACTAGTGGGCACAGATACGCAGTATTTT. Translation: CASSLELVGTDTQYF.

V gene TRBV5-1 combines with J gene TRBJ1-4, with D possibly TRBD1 on 5 matching bases. The CDR3 is 15 amino acids. From germline, CDR1 is SGHRS and CDR2 YFSETQ. The V and J ends lost 3 bases and 1 base respectively, with 10 bases between them. In DNA, the CDR3 is TGCGCCAGCAGCTCGGACATGGAAACTAATGAAAAACTGTTTTTT. The encoded protein is CASSSDMETNEKLFF.

J is TRBJ1-2 and V is TRBV29-1, with D possibly TRBD1 on 6 matching bases. The CDR3 is made up of 11 amino acids. The germline V and J ends were trimmed by 7 bases and 8 bases, with 14 bases remaining between them. Germline values: CDR1 SQVTM, CDR2 ANQGSEA. CDR3 nucleotides: TGCAGCGCCCAGGGGTCGCGAGGCTACACCTTC. Translation: CSAQGSRGYTF.

The chain combines TRBV6-5 with TRBJ2-7, with D unresolved. Trimming pared 0 bases from V and 0 bases from J, leaving 9 bases between. CDR3 length: 15 amino acids. The germline V gene encodes CDR1 MNHEY and CDR2 SVGAGI. CDR3 nucleotide sequence: TGTGCCAGCAGTTACTCTATTAGCAACTCCTACGAGCAGTACTTC. As protein: CASSYSISNSYEQYF.

The chain links TRBV30 to TRBJ2-3; 10 bases agree with TRBD2. The junction had 5 bases not matched to a gene; V was cut back by 2 bases and J by 3 bases. The germline V gene encodes CDR1 GTSNPN and CDR2 SVGIG (reference sequence). The CDR3 extends over 15 amino acids. The DNA for the CDR3 is TGTGCCTGGAGTTCTGGACTAGCGGTGACAGATACGCAGTATTTT. Encoded protein: CAWSSGLAVTDTQYF.